These 22 T cell receptor beta chains originate from one sample sequenced in a study of regulatory T cells in long-lasting Graves disease (dated by TCRdb to the early 2020s). This specimen's time point label, per the study, means: newly diagnosed GD, antithyroid drugs for less than 3 months. For both TCR sequencing and RNA sequencing, RNA was extracted from PBMCs in TRIzol. Libraries were prepared through multiplex PCR. Sequencing took place on an Illumina HiSeq 4000. CDR3 regions were amplified by Arm-PCR with iRepertoire HTBI primers to construct TCR beta libraries. TCRdb ran its own pipeline on the public reads, namely fastp trimming at Q25 and MiXCR clone calling, and kept in-frame beta chains. For every CDR3 protein sequence, its rows merge into one entry that carries the most common genes and DNA. Present in this sample are about 500,000 distinct CDR3 sequences, 12% of which were seen just once. The top ten clones comprise over 7% of the sample.

These same data were also listed under a study on T cells in Graves' hyperthyroidism and ophthalmopathy.

This sample comprised peripheral blood mononuclear cells (PBMCs), obtained at new diagnosis, from a patient treated with antithyroid drugs. The receptors stem from a woman in her 30s with Graves disease. Donor details come from another sample of the same person, matched by shared clones.

This clonotype has ten or more counts. CDR3 nucleotide sequence: TGTGCCAGCAGTCCAGGGGTTGGCCGGCCCATACAAGAGACCCAGTACTTC. This encodes CASSPGVGRPIQETQYF. The chain recombines TRBV6-2 or TRBV6-3 with TRBJ2-5; weak D call: TRBD1 (6 bases). The V end was cut by 5 bases, the J end by 2 bases, with 21 bases between. The CDR3 has 17 residues. Germline V gene sequence: CDR1 MNHEY, CDR2 SVGEGT.

On this clonotype: A read error may be the cause here, since a much bigger clone is one base away. CDR3 coding DNA: TGTACCACCAGCAGAGTCTTCCTGGGGGCCGGGGAGCTGTTTTTT. Translation: CTTSRVFLGAGELFF. The chain combines TRBV15 with TRBJ2-2; D assignment may be TRBD1 or TRBD2 (5 bases each). Looked up from germline, CDR1 is LNHNV and CDR2 is YYDKDF (reference sequence). This CDR3 region has 15 residues.

Notes on this clonotype: It differs at one base from a far larger clone, so likely a read error. The chain recombines TRBV6-1 with TRBJ2-6; D uncertain. The CDR3 extends over 15 amino acids. In germline, CDR1 is MNHNS, CDR2 SASEGT. Trimming took off 6 bases at V and 2 bases at J, with 11 bases between the two ends. The CDR3 sequence is CASSPGSAGANVLTF. CDR3 nucleotide sequence: TGTGCCAGCAGCCCCGGTTCAGCTGGGGCCAACGTCCTGACTTTC.

This clonotype appeared a few times. The V gene is TRBV4-3, the J gene TRBJ1-5; no clear D. The germline V gene encodes CDR1 LGHNA and CDR2 YSLEER. Trimming pared 0 bases from V and 11 bases from J, leaving 11 bases between. The CDR3 spans 13 residues. CDR3 sequence: CASSQDRESSQHF. DNA of the CDR3: TGCGCCAGCAGCCAAGATCGGGAGTCGTCCCAGCATTTT.

This clonotype has a count of ten or more. The J gene is TRBJ2-7, the V gene TRBV7-3; D gene unclear. Germline-derived CDR1 and CDR2 are SGHTA and FQGTGA. CDR3 size: 14 residues. V was pared by 5 bases and J by 1 base, with 12 bases between. CDR3 protein: CASSRAPESYEQYF. CDR3 bases: TGTGCCAGCAGCCGAGCCCCAGAATCCTACGAGCAGTACTTC.

This clonotype was detected ten times or more. The chain is built from TRBV29-1 and TRBJ1-2; D call uncertain. Trimming removed 4 bases from V and 0 bases from J, with 15 bases in between. This CDR3 is 15 amino acids long. Looked up from germline, CDR1 is SQVTM and CDR2 is ANQGSEA. The CDR3, as DNA: TGCAGCGTTGCTAAGGAATACTTACCTAACTATGGCTACACCTTC. It yields the protein CSVAKEYLPNYGYTF.

In DNA form, the CDR3 reads TGTGCCAGCTCACCACCGGGACAGGGGACTGAAGCTTTCTTT. Amino acids: CASSPPGQGTEAFF. The genes are TRBV18 and TRBJ1-1, with TRBD1 matching 10 bases. CDR3 length: 14 residues. Germline-derived CDR1 and CDR2 are KGHSH and LQKENI. Trimming removed 0 bases from V and 5 bases from J; junction bases left unmatched: 0.

The CDR3, as DNA: TGTGCCAGTAACCTAGTGGGAGGAGGCTACACCTTC. Its translation: CASNLVGGGYTF. The chain employs TRBV19 and TRBJ1-2, with D uncertain. Germline CDR1 and CDR2: LNHDA and SQIVND (reference sequence). There are 12 residues in the CDR3. V was cut by 7 bases and J by 8 bases, with 14 bases left in between. The full variable domain, its missing parts supplied by reference TRBV19 and TRBJ1-2, is DGGITQSPKYLFRKEGQNVTLSCEQNLNHDAMYWYRQDPGQGLRLIYYSQIVNDFQKGDIAEGYSVSREKKESFPLTVTSAQKNPTAFYLCASNLVGGGYTFGSGTRLTVV.

Details on this clonotype: A much larger clone sits a single nucleotide away, making a read error possible. This chain links TRBV2 with TRBJ1-1; D unresolved. This CDR3 comprises 13 residues. Looked up from germline, CDR1 is SNHLY and CDR2 is FYNNEI. The CDR3 protein is CTSSEAWDTEAFF. The CDR3, as DNA: TGTACCAGCAGTGAAGCCTGGGACACTGAAGCTTTCTTT.

This clonotype was counted between two and nine times. The rearrangement links TRBV5-5 to TRBJ2-7; D unclear. Trimming cost V 3 bases and J 3 bases, with 10 bases left between them. The germline CDR1 and CDR2 sequences are SGHKS and YYEKEE (reference sequence). The CDR3 is 13 amino acids. The CDR3 sequence: CASSSEYLYEQYF. The DNA for the CDR3 is TGTGCCAGCAGCTCCGAATACCTCTACGAGCAGTACTTC.

This clonotype showed up many times. As the CDR3 is not closed by the conserved phenylalanine or tryptophan, this likely results from a read error. The CDR3 region has the DNA TGTGCCAGCAGCTTAGGCAGGGGGCGTCTCTACGAGCAGTACCTC. Encoded protein: CASSLGRGRLYEQYL. The V gene is TRBV7-8, the J gene TRBJ2-7; 8 bases agree with TRBD1. The CDR3 sequence is 15 residues long. Germline CDR1 reads SGHVS; CDR2 reads FQNEAQ. The V gene end was trimmed by 1 base and the J gene end by 3 bases; junction bases not matched to a gene: 5.

The rearrangement uses TRBV7-9 and TRBJ2-7; D is possibly TRBD1 or TRBD2 (5 bases each). V gave up 3 bases and J gave up 4 bases, with 19 bases separating them. The CDR3 extends over 16 amino acids. CDR1 is SEHNR and CDR2 is FQNEAQ in the germline V gene (reference sequence). The CDR3 DNA reads TGTGCCAGCAGCTTGCCAACACTAGTCGCAGGGTACGAGCAGTACTTC. It translates to CASSLPTLVAGYEQYF.

This clonotype was detected ten times or more. This chain uses TRBV7-8 with TRBJ2-7; D may be TRBD1 (5 bases). The CDR3 consists of 17 residues. The V gene lost 1 base and the J gene lost 2 bases, with 18 bases spanning the gap. In germline, CDR1 is SGHVS, CDR2 FQNEAQ. The CDR3: CASSLEGSGFPTYEQYF. CDR3 DNA: TGTGCCAGCAGCTTAGAGGGGTCGGGTTTCCCTACCTACGAGCAGTACTTC.

This clonotype has at least ten counts. The CDR3 sequence is CASSATGTGSYEQYF. CDR3 nucleotide sequence: TGTGCCAGCAGTGCTACCGGGACAGGTTCCTACGAGCAGTACTTC. The V call is TRBV28, the J call TRBJ2-7; 8 nucleotides align to TRBD1. Germline CDR1 reads MDHEN; CDR2 reads SYDVKM. The trim removed 5 bases at V and 1 base at J, leaving 7 bases unmatched. The CDR3 is made up of 15 amino acids. Full variable domain (outside the CDR3, taken from reference TRBV28 and TRBJ2-7): DVKVTQSSRYLVKRTGEKVFLECVQDMDHENMFWYRQDPGLGLRLIYFSYDVKMKEKGDIPEGYSVSREKKERFSLILESASTNQTSMYLCASSATGTGSYEQYFGPGTRLTVT.

This clonotype was detected only once. A junction boundary mismatches the germline segment, possibly from a read error. V gene TRBV5-5 combines with J gene TRBJ2-7; maybe TRBD1 (5 bases). Looked up from germline, CDR1 is SGHKS and CDR2 is YYEKEE (reference sequence). The CDR3 loop spans 15 amino acids. CDR3 nucleotide sequence: TGTGCCAACAGCTCGCTCCTGCAGGGATTTTACGAGCAGTACTTC. Its protein product is CANSSLLQGFYEQYF.

At least ten counts were recorded for this clonotype. The J gene is TRBJ1-4, the V gene TRBV12-3 or TRBV12-4; 10 nucleotides match TRBD1. The CDR3 extends over 16 amino acids. With V trimmed by 6 bases and J by 8 bases, 12 bases remained unmatched. The CDR3 protein is CASSIFDRGQSEKLFF. In DNA, the CDR3 is TGTGCCAGCAGCATCTTCGACAGGGGGCAGTCCGAAAAACTGTTTTTT.

This chain connects TRBV11-1 to TRBJ1-1; D unclear. The CDR3 runs 14 residues. V was cut by 5 bases and J by 1 base, with 11 bases left in between. Looked up from germline, CDR1 is SGHAT and CDR2 is FQDESV (reference sequence). CDR3 DNA: TGTGCCAGCAGCCGGCGATTTAAGAACACTGAAGCTTTCTTT. Amino acids: CASSRRFKNTEAFF.

This clonotype was counted between two and nine times. The chain recombines TRBV10-2 with TRBJ1-1; TRBD1 aligns across 7 bases. The CDR3 extends over 11 amino acids. Germline CDR1 reads WSHSY; CDR2 reads SAAADI. Trimming at V came to 11 bases and at J to 6 bases, leaving 6 bases not matched to a gene. The CDR3 sequence is CAANRGSEAFF. In DNA, the CDR3 is TGCGCCGCGAACAGGGGATCTGAAGCTTTCTTT.

The rearrangement joins TRBV6-1 to TRBJ2-1; weak D call: TRBD1 (6 bases). The germline CDR1 and CDR2 sequences are MNHNS and SASEGT. This CDR3 is 13 amino acids long. Trimming took off 6 bases at V and 9 bases at J, with 15 bases between the two ends. The CDR3 bases are TGTGCCAGCAGCTGGACCGAAGGGGGTGAGCAGTTCTTC. Translating gives CASSWTEGGEQFF.

This clonotype was recorded many times. CDR3 in DNA: TGTGCCAGTAGTATCGGTCCAGGGGGGAACACTGAAGCTTTCTTT. It encodes CASSIGPGGNTEAFF. This sequence joins TRBV19 and TRBJ1-1, with 7 bases identical to TRBD1. V lost 3 bases to trimming and J lost 1 base; unmatched junction nucleotides: 5. The CDR3 covers 15 residues. Looked up from germline, CDR1 is LNHDA and CDR2 is SQIVND (reference sequence).

This clonotype was detected many times. The chain carries TRBV27 and TRBJ2-2; 13 bases line up with TRBD2. The V and J ends lost 6 bases and 5 bases, in that order; junction bases with no gene match: 9. This CDR3 region has 17 residues. CDR1 and CDR2 from the germline V gene are MNHEY and SMNVEV (reference sequence). CDR3 in amino acids: CASSLGLAGVSTGELFF. CDR3 nucleotide sequence: TGTGCCAGCAGCTTAGGACTAGCGGGAGTGAGTACCGGGGAGCTGTTTTTT.

Points on this clonotype: This likely came from a read error, as a far larger clone is one base away. This chain connects TRBV28 to TRBJ2-1; TRBD2 is a possible D gene (5 bases). CDR1 MDHEN and CDR2 SYDVKM come from the germline V gene. The CDR3 is 15 amino acids. V gave up 3 bases and J gave up 10 bases, with 19 bases separating them. CDR3 residues: CASSFLPGLSYEQFF. CDR3 nucleotide sequence: TGTGCCAGCAGTTTCCTCCCAGGACTGTCCTACGAGCAGTTCTTC. Variable domain in full (rest from reference TRBV28 and TRBJ2-1): DVKVTQSSRYLVKRTGEKVFLECVQDMDHENMFWYRQDPGLGLRLIYFSYDVKMKEKGDIPEGYSVSREKKERFSLILESASTNQTSMYLCASSFLPGLSYEQFFGPGTRLTVL.